The 20 T cell receptor beta chains given below trace back to one sample, sequenced in a study of T cell responses to AZD1222 COVID-19 vaccine. Produced via immunoSEQ multiplex PCR; TCRdb's table is partial and in-frame only. The repertoire includes roughly 62,000 clones, over 70% of them detected once, and over 12% sits in the top ten. The sample in question was peripheral blood, obtained on day 0 of AZD1222 vaccination. The origin of the receptors is an adult in good health.

This chain links TRBV7-6 with TRBJ1-3; 7 bases map to TRBD1. Trimming took 4 bases from V and 5 from J; bases not matched to a gene: 8. Germline V CDR1 and CDR2: SGHVS, FNYEAQ. This CDR3 spans 15 amino acids. CDR3 sequence reads: CASSSLDRDRNTIYF. DNA for the CDR3: TGTGCCAGCAGCTCTCTTGACAGGGACCGAAACACCATATATTTT.

The chain links TRBV18 to TRBJ1-2; 7 bases line up with TRBD1. Trimming at V came to 4 bases and at J to 0 bases, leaving 2 bases not matched to a gene. From germline, CDR1 is KGHSH and CDR2 LQKENI. The CDR3 extends over 14 amino acids. The CDR3 region is CASSLGTANYGYTF. CDR3 coding DNA: TGTGCCAGCTCACTCGGGACAGCTAACTATGGCTACACCTTC.

The chain joins TRBV7-6 to TRBJ2-2, with TRBD2 identical over 7 bases. The V gene's germline CDR1 is SGHVS and CDR2 FNYEAQ. This CDR3 contains 13 residues. V lost 5 bases to trimming and J lost 6 bases; unmatched junction nucleotides: 3. In DNA form, the CDR3 reads TGTGCCAGCAGCCCCACTAGCGCCGGGGAGCTGTTTTTT. As protein: CASSPTSAGELFF.

The chain is built from TRBV2 and TRBJ2-5, with 11 bases lining up with TRBD2. The CDR3 is made up of 16 amino acids. V was clipped by 0 bases and J by 4 bases; unmatched bases: 4. Germline loops: CDR1 SNHLY, CDR2 FYNNEI. The CDR3 bases are TGTGCCAGCAGTGAAGCTAGCGGGGGGGCCCGAGAGACCCAGTACTTC. Its translation is CASSEASGGARETQYF.

The rearrangement uses TRBV7-2 and TRBJ2-2, with TRBD2 matching 11 bases. V shed 1 base, J shed 8 bases, and the junction held 6 bases outside the gene matches. Germline V gives CDR1 SGHTA, CDR2 FQGNSA. CDR3 size: 16 residues. For the CDR3, the DNA is TGTGCCAGCAGCTTAGGGACTAGCGGGCGCACGGGGGAGCTGTTTTTT. Its protein is CASSLGTSGRTGELFF.

CDR3 in DNA: TGTGCCAGCAGAGGGCAGGGAGGAAGCTCCTATAATTCACCCCTCCACTTT. Protein sequence: CASRGQGGSSYNSPLHF. The gene calls are TRBV7-2 and TRBJ1-6; TRBD1 might be the D (5 bases). The CDR3 is 17 amino acids. Germline assignment: CDR1 SGHTA and CDR2 FQGNSA. The V and J ends lost 6 bases and 0 bases respectively, with 15 bases between them.

The CDR3 coding sequence is TGTGCCAGCAGTTCGAGAGTCGGCGAGCAGTACTTC. It specifies CASSSRVGEQYF. The rearrangement links TRBV7-9 to TRBJ2-7, with no clear D. This CDR3 is 12 amino acids long. Germline values: CDR1 SEHNR, CDR2 FQNEAQ (reference sequence). V was cut by 6 bases and J by 6 bases, with 12 bases left in between.

The chain employs TRBV18 and TRBJ2-3; 8 bases match TRBD2. J gave up 2 bases and V 3 bases, and 7 bases lay outside the gene matches. There are 16 residues in the CDR3. The germline V gene has CDR1 KGHSH and CDR2 LQKENI. CDR3 sequence: CASSPFERGLTDTQYF. The CDR3 nucleotides read TGTGCCAGCTCACCTTTCGAGCGGGGGCTCACAGATACGCAGTATTTT.

The chain links TRBV24-1 to TRBJ2-1; 9 nucleotides agree with TRBD1. The CDR3 totals 15 residues. Trimming cost V 2 bases and J 6 bases; bases outside gene matches: 4. The V gene's germline CDR1 is KGHDR and CDR2 SFDVKD. Here the CDR3 DNA reads TGTGCCACCAGTGATTCGTCGACAGGGGGCAATGAGCAGTTCTTC. It translates to CATSDSSTGGNEQFF.

This clone showed up just once. The chain employs TRBV6-2 or TRBV6-3 and TRBJ2-2; TRBD2 matches at 10 bases. With V trimmed by 7 bases and J by 4 bases, 12 bases remained unmatched. CDR1 is MNHEY, CDR2 SVGEGT, per germline. CDR3 length: 17 amino acids. Written as DNA, the CDR3 is TGTGCCAGCACCCCGCCGAGAGCGGGGGGGCTCACCGGGGAGCTGTTTTTT. Amino acid sequence: CASTPPRAGGLTGELFF.

The DNA of the CDR3 is TGTGCCAGCACACCCGGGAGGAGGGTCAATCAGCCCCAGCATTTT. Translation: CASTPGRRVNQPQHF. The genes are TRBV7-8 and TRBJ1-5; no reliable D call. CDR1 and CDR2 (germline): SGHVS, FQNEAQ. This CDR3 is built from 15 residues. With 7 bases removed from V and 3 bases from J, the gap between germline ends came to 16 bases.

The V call is TRBV19, the J call TRBJ1-4, with D possibly being TRBD1 (5 bases). This CDR3 contains 14 residues. V was shortened by 4 bases and J by 5 bases, with 11 bases between the two germline ends. CDR1 LNHDA and CDR2 SQIVND come from the germline V gene (reference sequence). The CDR3 loop reads CASSTQGRNEKLFF. CDR3 nucleotides: TGTGCCAGTAGTACGCAGGGCCGAAATGAAAAACTGTTTTTT.

The chain has TRBV15 and TRBJ2-3, with 12 positions matching TRBD2. J was trimmed by 2 bases and V by 8 bases; bases with no gene match: 5. Germline-derived CDR1 and CDR2 are LNHNV and YYDKDF (reference sequence). The CDR3 extends over 15 amino acids. CDR3 sequence (DNA): TGTGCCACCGGGACTAGCGGGTTCTTCACAGATACGCAGTATTTT. Residues: CATGTSGFFTDTQYF.

In DNA, the CDR3 is TGTGCCAGTAGAAGGTCCGGGAGCTCCTATAATTCACCCCTCCACTTT. Translating gives CASRRSGSSYNSPLHF. The V call is TRBV19, the J call TRBJ1-6; D is unclear. Trimming cost V 6 bases and J 0 bases, with 12 bases left between them. The CDR3 totals 16 residues. Germline V gives CDR1 LNHDA, CDR2 SQIVND (reference sequence).

V usage is TRBV7-8 and J usage is TRBJ1-2, with D possibly TRBD1 on 5 matching bases. Germline CDR1 is SGHVS and CDR2 is FQNEAQ. This CDR3 region has 13 residues. The ends were cut back, 1 base at V and 4 bases at J, with 7 bases in the middle. As DNA, the CDR3 is TGTGCCAGCAGCTTAGGACAGATCTATGGCTACACCTTC. Its translation is CASSLGQIYGYTF. Full variable domain (remainder filled in from reference TRBV7-8 and TRBJ1-2): GAGVSQSPRYKVAKRGQDVALRCDPISGHVSLFWYQQALGQGPEFLTYFQNEAQLDKSGLPSDRFFAERPEGSVSTLKIQRTQQEDSAVYLCASSLGQIYGYTFGSGTRLTVV.

The chain uses TRBV2 and TRBJ2-7; 8 bases are shared with TRBD1. V lost 6 bases, J lost 2 bases, and 3 bases stayed unmatched. This CDR3 has 13 residues. From germline, CDR1 is SNHLY and CDR2 FYNNEI. Here the CDR3 reads CASRDRGPYEQYF. The CDR3 region has the DNA TGTGCCAGCAGAGACAGGGGACCCTACGAGCAGTACTTC. The full variable domain, its missing parts supplied by reference TRBV2 and TRBJ2-7, is EPEVTQTPSHQVTQMGQEVILRCVPISNHLYFYWYRQILGQKVEFLVSFYNNEISEKSEIFDDQFSVERPDGSNFTLKIRSTKLEDSAMYFCASRDRGPYEQYFGPGTRLTVT.

The V and J genes are TRBV12-3 or TRBV12-4 and TRBJ1-2, with D unclear. Deletions cut 6 bases from V and 4 bases from J, with 12 bases between. The CDR3 totals 13 residues. The CDR3 DNA sequence: TGTGCCAGCAGCCCTCTCTTTGTCTATGGCTACACCTTC. Amino acid sequence: CASSPLFVYGYTF.

The chain uses TRBV5-6 and TRBJ1-5, with a weak D call TRBD1 (5 bases). The germline V gene has CDR1 SGHDT and CDR2 YYEEEE. V lost 1 base and J lost 4, with 12 bases in between. The CDR3 totals 15 residues. CDR3 loop: CASSLRGSPNQPQHF. CDR3 nucleotides: TGTGCCAGCAGCTTGCGGGGGAGCCCAAATCAGCCCCAGCATTTT.

The chain is built from TRBV29-1 and TRBJ1-2; D ambiguous. CDR3 length equals 12 residues. V lost 1 base and J lost 4, with 7 bases in between. CDR1 is SQVTM, CDR2 ANQGSEA, per germline. CDR3 region: CSVEGAGYGYTF. CDR3 in DNA: TGCAGCGTTGAAGGGGCAGGCTATGGCTACACCTTC.

The chain combines TRBV4-2 with TRBJ2-2; TRBD2 is a possible D gene (5 bases). The CDR3 totals 15 residues. Germline assignment: CDR1 LGHNA and CDR2 YNFKEQ. Deletions cut 0 bases from V and 1 base from J, with 6 bases between. The CDR3 region is CASSQDRGNTGELFF. Written as DNA, the CDR3 is TGTGCCAGCAGCCAAGATCGGGGGAACACCGGGGAGCTGTTTTTT.